This T cell receptor beta chain is from a study of metastatic and nonmetastatic thyroid tumors. Study-wide findings and caveats: Relative to benign nodules, malignant thyroid tumors were reportedly characterized by significantly elevated TCR beta diversity in blood and tumor.

TCRdb ran MiXCR on the PCR reads. The data show about 92,000 clones, about 16% seen once. Per germline, CDR1 SGHRS and CDR2 YFSETQ. This CDR3 contains 15 residues. V trimming: 4 bases; J trimming: 1 base; junction bases outside the gene matches: 4. Ten or more counts support this clone. Antigen specificity is unknown. Thyroid surgery took place with no prior treatment in any patient. The sample taken for sequencing was blood. The TCR was taken from a female donor with papillary thyroid cancer or a benign thyroid nodule (not recorded which). Some clones in this sample may be carry-over from other donors' samples. This sequence joins TRBV5-1 and TRBJ1-4; 7 bases are a match to TRBD1. CDR3 DNA sequence: TGCGCCAGCAGCAGGGGGACAGTAACTAATGAAAAACTGTTTTTT. Translation: CASSRGTVTNEKLFF.